One sample yielded the 12 T cell receptor beta chains listed below, sequenced in a study of blood T cell repertoires in COVID-19. Profiled with immunoSEQ multiplex PCR; TCRdb holds only in-frame clones, not every one. The sample gives 210,000 or so clones, 65% to 85% of which show up once; roughly 2.9% is in the top ten. What was sequenced was peripheral blood. These receptors originate from a man in his fifties or sixties with active or convalescent COVID-19.

This clone was detected only once. In DNA, the CDR3 is TGTGCCAGCAGTCTCCCCCGGACAGGGGGGTCCTACGAGCAGTACTTC. Its translation: CASSLPRTGGSYEQYF. V gene TRBV28 combines with J gene TRBJ2-7, with 10 nucleotides matching TRBD1. Germline lookup yields CDR1 MDHEN and CDR2 SYDVKM. Trimming cost V 5 bases and J 1 base; bases outside gene matches: 8. The CDR3 runs to 16 residues.

The chain carries TRBV3-1 (or the pseudogene TRBV3-2) and TRBJ2-2, with D possibly being TRBD2 (6 bases). This CDR3 contains 13 residues. Germline-derived CDR1 and CDR2 are LGHDT and YNNKEL (reference sequence). Deletions cut 5 bases from V and 8 bases from J, with 12 bases between. The CDR3 DNA reads as TGTGCCAGCAGCGCTACTAGCTTGGGGGAGCTGTTTTTT. The encoded protein is CASSATSLGELFF.

V usage is TRBV15 and J usage is TRBJ1-5, with a tentative D call TRBD1 (5 bases). Germline V CDR1 and CDR2: LNHNV, YYDKDF (reference sequence). Trimming cost V 8 bases and J 0 bases, with 8 bases left between them. The CDR3 loop spans 13 amino acids. The CDR3 sequence is CATSGDSNQPQHF. CDR3 in DNA: TGTGCCACCTCGGGGGATAGCAATCAGCCCCAGCATTTT.

This clone occurred once. The V call is TRBV5-1, the J call TRBJ2-1; a weak D match, TRBD2 (6 bases). Between the trimmed V and J ends, which lost 3 bases and 5 bases, there was a span of 12 bases. There are 14 residues in the CDR3. Looked up from germline, CDR1 is SGHRS and CDR2 is YFSETQ. The chain's CDR3 is CASSYPSANNEQFF. The DNA for the CDR3 is TGCGCCAGCAGCTACCCTAGCGCAAACAATGAGCAGTTCTTC.

The V gene is TRBV7-9, the J gene TRBJ2-5; 13 bases align to TRBD2. Germline V lookup: CDR1 SEHNR, CDR2 FQNEAQ (reference sequence). The CDR3 extends over 16 amino acids. The V segment lost 4 bases and the J segment 1 base; nucleotides outside the gene matches: 3. CDR3 nucleotide sequence: TGTGCCAGCAGCTCCGGGACTAGCGGGGTCCAAGAGACCCAGTACTTC. Translation: CASSSGTSGVQETQYF.

The chain joins TRBV18 to TRBJ2-4; D unresolved. Germline V lookup: CDR1 KGHSH, CDR2 LQKENI. The CDR3 loop spans 16 amino acids. Trimming removed 1 base at V and 1 base at J, with 11 bases between. The CDR3 DNA sequence: TGTGCCAGCTCACCACGGGCAGCATTCGCCAAAAACATTCAGTACTTC. Translating it yields CASSPRAAFAKNIQYF. Using reference TRBV18 and TRBJ2-4 for the parts outside the CDR3, the full variable domain is NAGVMQNPRHLVRRRGQEARLRCSPMKGHSHVYWYRQLPEEGLKFMVYLQKENIIDESGMPKERFSAEFPKEGPSILRIQQVVRGDSAAYFCASSPRAAFAKNIQYFGAGTRLSVL.

The rearrangement uses TRBV20-1 and TRBJ1-2, with 9 bases fitting TRBD1. Germline values: CDR1 DFQATT, CDR2 SNEGSKA (reference sequence). V shed 6 bases and J 2 bases; nucleotides not matched to a gene: 4. The CDR3 contains 13 residues. CDR3 nucleotides: TGCAGTGCAAGTGGACAGGGGAACTATGGCTACACCTTC. Its translation: CSASGQGNYGYTF.

This sequence joins TRBV19 and TRBJ1-2; D ambiguous. Germline CDR1 reads LNHDA; CDR2 reads SQIVND (reference sequence). The CDR3 sequence is 16 residues long. Trimming stripped 0 bases from V and 4 bases from J, with 15 bases between. The CDR3 loop reads CASSIDQATGGYGYTF. The CDR3 bases are TGTGCCAGTAGTATAGATCAGGCGACTGGAGGCTATGGCTACACCTTC.

The V and J genes are TRBV2 and TRBJ2-7; a possible D gene is TRBD1 (5 bases). The germline V gene has CDR1 SNHLY and CDR2 FYNNEI. The V and J ends lost 9 bases and 0 bases respectively, with 18 bases between them. CDR3 length: 15 amino acids. The CDR3 region is CASEGAPPASYEQYF. CDR3 sequence (DNA): TGTGCCAGTGAAGGGGCCCCCCCGGCCTCCTACGAGCAGTACTTC. Filled out from reference TRBV2 and TRBJ2-7, the complete variable domain reads EPEVTQTPSHQVTQMGQEVILRCVPISNHLYFYWYRQILGQKVEFLVSFYNNEISEKSEIFDDQFSVERPDGSNFTLKIRSTKLEDSAMYFCASEGAPPASYEQYFGPGTRLTVT.

The genes are TRBV18 and TRBJ1-3, with D possibly TRBD1 on 6 matching bases. Trimming took off 3 bases at V and 2 bases at J, with 14 bases between the two ends. Germline CDR1 KGHSH, CDR2 LQKENI. The CDR3 spans 16 residues. The CDR3, as DNA: TGTGCCAGCTCACCGGACACAGGGATCCCTGGAAACACCATATATTTT. Encoded protein: CASSPDTGIPGNTIYF.

The J gene is TRBJ1-4, the V gene TRBV5-1; the D gene is possibly TRBD1 (5 bases). CDR1 and CDR2 (germline): SGHRS, YFSETQ. CDR3 length equals 14 residues. V gave up 0 bases and J gave up 2 bases, with 5 bases separating them. This CDR3 is CASSLEGTNEKLFF. CDR3 sequence (DNA): TGCGCCAGCAGCTTGGAGGGGACTAATGAAAAACTGTTTTTT.

The J gene is TRBJ2-7, the V gene TRBV27, with D possibly being TRBD1 (5 bases). The ends were cut back, 6 bases at V and 6 bases at J, with 21 bases in the middle. CDR1 and CDR2 from the germline V gene are MNHEY and SMNVEV (reference sequence). This CDR3 region has 15 residues. The CDR3, as DNA: TGTGCCAGCAGCCCCCTCTCAAAATTAGGGGTCGAGCAGTACTTC. This translates into CASSPLSKLGVEQYF.